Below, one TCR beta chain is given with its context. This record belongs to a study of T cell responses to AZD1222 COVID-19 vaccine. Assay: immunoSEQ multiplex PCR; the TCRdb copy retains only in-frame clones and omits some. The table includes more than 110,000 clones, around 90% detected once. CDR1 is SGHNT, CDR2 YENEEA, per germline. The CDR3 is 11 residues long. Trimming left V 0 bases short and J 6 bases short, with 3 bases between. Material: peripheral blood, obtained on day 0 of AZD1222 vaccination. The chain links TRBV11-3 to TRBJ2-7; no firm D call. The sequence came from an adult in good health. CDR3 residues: CASSLEAEQYF. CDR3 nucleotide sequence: TGTGCCAGCAGCTTAGAGGCCGAGCAGTACTTC.